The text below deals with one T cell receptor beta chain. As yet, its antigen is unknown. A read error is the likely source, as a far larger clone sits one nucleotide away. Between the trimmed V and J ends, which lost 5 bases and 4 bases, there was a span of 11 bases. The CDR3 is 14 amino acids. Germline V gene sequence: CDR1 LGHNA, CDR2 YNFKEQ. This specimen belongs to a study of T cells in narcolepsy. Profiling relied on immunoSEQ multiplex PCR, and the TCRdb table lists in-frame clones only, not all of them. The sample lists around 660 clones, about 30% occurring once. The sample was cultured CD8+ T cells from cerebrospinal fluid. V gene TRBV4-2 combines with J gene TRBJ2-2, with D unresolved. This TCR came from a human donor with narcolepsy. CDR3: CASSEGLSTGELFF. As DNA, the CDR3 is TGTGCCAGCAGCGAAGGGTTGAGCACCGGGGAGCTGTTTTTT.